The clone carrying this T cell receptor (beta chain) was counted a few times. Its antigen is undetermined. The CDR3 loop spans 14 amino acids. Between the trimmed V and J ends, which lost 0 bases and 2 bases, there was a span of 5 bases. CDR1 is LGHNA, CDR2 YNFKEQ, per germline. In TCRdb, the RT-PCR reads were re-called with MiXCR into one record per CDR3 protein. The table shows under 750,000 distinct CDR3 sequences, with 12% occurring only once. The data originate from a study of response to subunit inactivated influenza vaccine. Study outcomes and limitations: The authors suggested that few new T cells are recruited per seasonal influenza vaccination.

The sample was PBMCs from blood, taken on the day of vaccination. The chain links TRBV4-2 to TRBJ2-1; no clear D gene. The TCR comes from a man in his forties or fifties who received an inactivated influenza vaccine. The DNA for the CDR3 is TGTGCCAGCAGCCAAGAGGCCGCCTACAATGAGCAGTTCTTC. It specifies CASSQEAAYNEQFF.